The 10 T cell receptor beta chains below all came from one sample that was sequenced in a study of Ad26.COV2.S vaccination and SARS-CoV-2 variants. Only in-frame clones appear in the TCRdb table, and some are missing; sequencing was by immunoSEQ multiplex PCR. The profile shows about 440,000 clones, roughly nine tenths of them singletons. Treatment specified: over 15 received Ad26.COV2.S at low or high dose, single or two shots; about 5 received placebo; per-sample allocation not given. All samples were drawn on day 63, counting from the first vaccine or placebo injection. The specimen comprised peripheral blood, sampled in a trial of Ad26.COV2.S vaccine versus placebo. These receptors originate from a person between 18 and 65 years old who received the Ad26.COV2.S COVID-19 vaccine or a placebo.

The CDR3 reads CASSVEASSYNEQFF. DNA for the CDR3: TGTGCCAGCAGTGTAGAGGCGAGCTCCTACAATGAGCAGTTCTTC. The gene calls are TRBV6-4 and TRBJ2-1; no clear D. Trimming took off 4 bases at V and 0 bases at J, with 10 bases between the two ends. The CDR3 consists of 15 residues. The germline V gene has CDR1 MRHNA and CDR2 SNTAGT.

The V gene is TRBV7-3, the J gene TRBJ2-2, with D perhaps TRBD1 (6 bases). The V end was cut by 2 bases, the J end by 4 bases, with 11 bases between. Germline V gene sequence: CDR1 SGHTA, CDR2 FQGTGA. This CDR3 spans 15 amino acids. CDR3 amino acids: CASSLRRGGTGELFF. Written as DNA, the CDR3 is TGTGCCAGCAGCTTACGCAGGGGTGGCACCGGGGAGCTGTTTTTT.

The chain uses TRBV7-9 and TRBJ1-4; 7 bases line up with TRBD1. CDR1 is SEHNR, CDR2 FQNEAQ, per germline (reference sequence). V shed 1 base and J 7 bases; nucleotides not matched to a gene: 9. CDR3 size: 16 residues. The CDR3: CASSLEGAGRAEKLFF. The CDR3, as DNA: TGTGCCAGCAGCTTAGAGGGGGCCGGCAGGGCTGAAAAACTGTTTTTT.

This clone was picked up one time. V usage is TRBV7-2 and J usage is TRBJ1-1; D unresolved. V dropped 0 bases and J dropped 4 bases, with 9 bases sitting between them. The CDR3 totals 14 residues. Germline-derived CDR1 and CDR2 are SGHTA and FQGNSA. The chain's CDR3 is CASSLALGGTEAFF. In DNA form, the CDR3 reads TGTGCCAGCAGCTTAGCGCTAGGAGGCACTGAAGCTTTCTTT.

CDR3: CASSVGPVADTQYF. The CDR3 nucleotides read TGTGCCAGCAGCGTGGGGCCCGTGGCAGATACGCAGTATTTT. The genes are TRBV9 and TRBJ2-3; D perhaps matches TRBD1 (5 bases). The CDR3 loop spans 14 amino acids. In germline, CDR1 is SGDLS, CDR2 YYNGEE. V lost 2 bases, J lost 4 bases, and 11 bases lay in between.

In its sample, this clone was seen a few times. This chain uses TRBV5-4 with TRBJ1-4; possibly TRBD1 for D (5 bases). Looked up from germline, CDR1 is SGHNT and CDR2 is YYREEE (reference sequence). This CDR3 has 15 residues. The V end lost 5 bases, the J end lost 6 bases, and 17 bases lay between the germline ends. CDR3: CASSEAGRGDEKLFF. Written as DNA, the CDR3 is TGTGCCAGCAGTGAAGCAGGGCGGGGGGATGAAAAACTGTTTTTT. Variable domain in full (rest from reference TRBV5-4 and TRBJ1-4): ETGVTQSPTHLIKTRGQQVTLRCSSQSGHNTVSWYQQALGQGPQFIFQYYREEENGRGNFPPRFSGLQFPNYSSELNVNALELDDSALYLCASSEAGRGDEKLFFGSGTQLSVL.

This sequence joins TRBV12-3 or TRBV12-4 and TRBJ2-1, with 7 bases identical to TRBD2. The CDR3 extends over 13 amino acids. The V segment lost 5 bases and the J segment 13 bases; nucleotides outside the gene matches: 11. CDR3 DNA sequence: TGTGCCAGCAGTCGAGGGGAGGGGAGTTCACAGTTCTTC. It encodes CASSRGEGSSQFF.

The chain is built from TRBV5-6 and TRBJ2-7, with a weak D call TRBD2 (5 bases). CDR1 and CDR2 (germline): SGHDT, YYEEEE. The CDR3 extends over 13 amino acids. V was trimmed by 4 bases and J by 7 bases, leaving 15 bases between them. The CDR3 DNA reads TGTGCCAGCAGCCTAGCCCCGGTTAGGGAGCAGTACTTC. It is translated as CASSLAPVREQYF.

V and J are TRBV9 and TRBJ1-2; TRBD1 aligns across 8 bases. This CDR3 spans 16 amino acids. From germline, CDR1 is SGDLS and CDR2 YYNGEE. Losses at the gene ends were 0 bases for V and 4 bases for J; bases not matched to a gene: 8. CDR3: CASSVVQGGTTYGYTF. The CDR3, as DNA: TGTGCCAGCAGCGTAGTACAGGGGGGTACTACCTATGGCTACACCTTC.

V gene TRBV11-3 combines with J gene TRBJ2-2, with D unresolved. V lost 5 bases and J 1 base, leaving 5 bases between the germline ends. CDR1 is SGHNT, CDR2 YENEEA, per germline. The CDR3 is 13 residues long. The CDR3 reads CASSKGNTGELFF. In DNA, the CDR3 is TGTGCCAGCAGCAAAGGGAACACCGGGGAGCTGTTTTTT. Full variable domain (rest looked up from reference TRBV11-3 and TRBJ2-2): EAGVVQSPRYKIIEKKQPVAFWCNPISGHNTLYWYLQNLGQGPELLIRYENEEAVDDSQLPKDRFSAERLKGVDSTLKIQPAELGDSAVYLCASSKGNTGELFFGEGSRLTVL.